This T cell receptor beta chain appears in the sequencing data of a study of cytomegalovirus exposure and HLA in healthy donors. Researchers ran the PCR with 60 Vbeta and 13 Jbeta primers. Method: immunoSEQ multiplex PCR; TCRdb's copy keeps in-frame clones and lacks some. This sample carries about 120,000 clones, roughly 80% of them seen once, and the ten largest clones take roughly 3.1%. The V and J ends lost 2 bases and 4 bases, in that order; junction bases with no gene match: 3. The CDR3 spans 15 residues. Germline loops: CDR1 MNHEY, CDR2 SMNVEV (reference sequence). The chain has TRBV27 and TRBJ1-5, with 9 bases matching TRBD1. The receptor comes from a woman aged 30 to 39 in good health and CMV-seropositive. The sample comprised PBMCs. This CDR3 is CASSLTGGGNQPQHF. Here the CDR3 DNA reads TGTGCCAGCAGTTTAACAGGGGGCGGGAATCAGCCCCAGCATTTT.